This TCR beta chain was identified in a study of cytomegalovirus exposure and HLA in healthy donors. General study points: More clonal expansion characterized HLA-associated TCR beta chains than equally common others in a later analysis. Association of fewer than 20,000 TCR beta sequences with HLA alleles was found at 0.05 false discovery rate in a later analysis.

With 60 Vbeta and 13 Jbeta primers, the PCR was carried out. Repertoires were generated with immunoSEQ multiplex PCR, while TCRdb's copy carries only in-frame clones and drops some. The sample shows under 200,000 clones, roughly 78% of them seen only once. Germline-derived CDR1 and CDR2 are SEHNR and FQNEAQ (reference sequence). The CDR3 extends over 14 amino acids. V shed 11 bases and J 4 bases; nucleotides not matched to a gene: 9. This clone was picked up one time. Its specificity is not known. The chain is built from TRBV7-9 and TRBJ2-1; 9 bases are a match to TRBD2. Sequenced input: PBMCs. The TCR comes from a middle-aged woman in good health and CMV-seronegative. CDR3 DNA: TGTGCCGTCCGGCCTAGCGGGGAATACAATGAGCAGTTCTTC. Translated: CAVRPSGEYNEQFF.